The 9 T cell receptor beta chains in this list originate from one sample, sequenced in a study of OX40 agonist ivuxolimab in advanced cancers. Here immunoSEQ multiplex PCR was the method, and the copy in TCRdb shows in-frame clones only, minus some. The table lists 55,000 to 70,000 clones, 86% of them singletons. The sequences come from CD4+ or CD8+ T cells sorted from blood, collected in a trial of the OX40 agonist ivuxolimab. All receptors derive from an adult with an advanced solid tumor such as melanoma, head and neck, liver or kidney cancer.

The chain is built from TRBV6-1 and TRBJ1-1, with 8 bases identical to TRBD1. Germline V CDR1 and CDR2: MNHNS, SASEGT. This CDR3 spans 14 amino acids. Germline trimming cut 7 bases from V and 5 bases from J; bases unmatched to any gene: 9. CDR3 protein: CASTTGQGMTEAFF. The CDR3 nucleotides are TGTGCCAGCACTACAGGACAGGGTATGACTGAAGCTTTCTTT.

The chain links TRBV11-2 to TRBJ2-7, with 8 bases that match TRBD1. The CDR3 is made up of 16 amino acids. Germline V gene lookup returns CDR1 SGHAT and CDR2 FQNNGV. The junction had 8 bases not matched to a gene; V was cut back by 4 bases and J by 0 bases. The CDR3 DNA reads as TGTGCCAGCAGCTCCCGGGACAGGCGAAGCTCCTACGAGCAGTACTTC. Its protein product is CASSSRDRRSSYEQYF.

This clone was observed a handful of times. The rearrangement links TRBV18 to TRBJ1-1, with a possible D match to TRBD1 (6 bases). CDR1 is KGHSH and CDR2 is LQKENI in the germline V gene. Trimming shortened V by 3 bases and J by 0 bases, and 14 bases separated the two germline ends. This CDR3 is built from 16 residues. DNA of the CDR3: TGTGCCAGCTCACCGGCGTCGGGGGCAGTGAACACTGAAGCTTTCTTT. It is translated as CASSPASGAVNTEAFF.

The J gene is TRBJ1-6, the V gene TRBV27; TRBD1 matches 10 bases. V gave up 3 bases and J gave up 6 bases; unmatched junction bases: 5. This CDR3 has 16 residues. Germline CDR1 is MNHEY and CDR2 is SMNVEV (reference sequence). The CDR3 loop reads CASSLSRDRGNSPLHF. The CDR3 DNA sequence: TGTGCCAGCAGTTTGTCCCGGGACAGGGGTAATTCACCCCTCCACTTT.

This sequence joins TRBV9 and TRBJ2-1; no reliable D call. The ends were cut back, 0 bases at V and 9 bases at J, with 13 bases in the middle. Germline CDR1 SGDLS, CDR2 YYNGEE. The CDR3 consists of 14 residues. The CDR3 nucleotides read TGTGCCAGCAGCGTAGGGGTAGTAACGGGTGAGCAGTTCTTC. Translating gives CASSVGVVTGEQFF.

The chain links TRBV18 to TRBJ2-3; D gene unclear. Deletions cut 3 bases from V and 2 bases from J, with 3 bases between. This CDR3 is 12 amino acids long. Germline lookup yields CDR1 KGHSH and CDR2 LQKENI. For the CDR3, the DNA is TGTGCCAGCTCACCTTACACAGATACGCAGTATTTT. It specifies CASSPYTDTQYF.

This clone was recorded only once. V is TRBV28 and J is TRBJ2-7; D may be TRBD2 (5 bases). The CDR3 contains 17 residues. V lost 2 bases, J lost 0 bases, and 17 bases lay in between. Germline V gene data show CDR1 as MDHEN and CDR2 as SYDVKM. The CDR3 nucleotides read TGTGCCAGCAGTTTAGGCCACAGCGGTTTTAGCTCCTACGAGCAGTACTTC. Translation gives CASSLGHSGFSSYEQYF.

Here the CDR3 DNA reads TGTGCCAGCAGTGAACCACCGGGACTAGCGGGCAAGGTGGGAGAGCAGTACTTC. It translates to CASSEPPGLAGKVGEQYF. The genes are TRBV25-1 and TRBJ2-7, with 12 bases that match TRBD2. The CDR3 has 18 residues. J lost 7 bases, V lost 2 bases, and 15 bases had no gene match. Germline V CDR1 and CDR2: MGHDK, SYGVNS.

The chain combines TRBV5-4 with TRBJ1-3, with D maybe TRBD1 (6 bases). Trimming removed 7 bases from V and 2 bases from J, with 16 bases in between. The CDR3 spans 15 residues. From germline, CDR1 is SGHNT and CDR2 YYREEE (reference sequence). The CDR3, as DNA: TGTGCCAGCTCAGCCCCCGGGGGCGCTGGAAACACCATATATTTT. Encoded protein: CASSAPGGAGNTIYF.